This T cell receptor (beta chain) is drawn from a study of blood T cell repertoires in COVID-19 (TCRdb year 2020). Looking at the study overall: Collaborator samples came from the United States, Italy and Spain and covered acute and convalescent phases of COVID-19. The prospective study material was composed of cDNA or gDNA derived from T cells, B-cell-depleted T cells, or PBMCs. Deeply sampled blood TCRbeta repertoires from subjects exposed to, actively infected with, or recovered from COVID-19 were included in the dataset. The repertoires were released in a freely available public database meant as a resource for research on the immune response to SARS-CoV-2. Samples came from the ongoing ImmuneRACE study (first 160 participants) plus 1,254 subjects from 6 global collaborators. The sample metadata nearly always contained a de-identified subject ID, COVID-19 status, age in years and sex. Where available, HLA class I and class II types were taken from metadata supplied by the sample provider and were not determined by assay-based typing. The full study reports these points: The quantity of clinical and demographic metadata differed by source and by participant and was supplied without curation.

A word on this clone: Its antigen specificity is not known. Base quality data are lacking; no much larger clone is found one base away.

The V end loses 6 bases and the J end loses 1 base, and a stretch of 13 bases separates them. The germline V gene yields MNHEY for CDR1 and SVGAGI for CDR2. From the cysteine through the phenylalanine, the CDR3 covers 15 amino acids. This entry keeps only the CDR3 DNA: 45 bases, framed from base 1. Collaborating institutions collected whole blood in K2EDTA tubes following their own protocols. For TCRbeta analysis, collaborators shipped samples in one of three forms: frozen whole blood, isolated PBMCs, or DNA extracted from either of those sample types. The immunoSEQ Assay, a bias-controlled multiplex PCR, was used to amplify TCRbeta CDR3 regions from genomic DNA. Regarding the original processing steps: The number of nucleated cells in each sample was estimated by amplification of reference gene primers within the assay. Sequence reads were collapsed and filtered to measure the absolute abundance of every unique TCRbeta CDR3 rearrangement. Productive Simpson clonality was computed per sample as the square root of Simpson's diversity index over productive rearrangements. Drawn from immuneACCESS, this table holds only the in-frame rearrangements with V and J called that TCRdb kept. Clones are partly lost; checked studies trace under half to an unresolved V gene and leave the rest unexplained. V and J calls and clone size are copied from that table; D and trimming were computed from the DNA. For this sample there are some 260,000 clones; roughly 90% appear just once. The ten largest clones add up to about 0.74% of the sample.

The sequence links TRBV6-5 to TRBJ2-1; a weak D assignment points to TRBD2 (5 bases agree). Sequences were obtained from peripheral blood. This receptor was obtained from a woman aged 25 to 39 with acute or convalescent COVID-19. Here is the DNA: TGTGCCAGCAGGAGTACGGGGAGTTCCTACAATGAGCAGTTCTTC. Translated, it reads CASRSTGSSYNEQFF.